Below, 3 T cell receptor beta chains from the same sample are listed, as sequenced in a study of control samples from healthy donors and cancer patients. This table comes from immunoSEQ multiplex PCR, and its TCRdb copy is limited to in-frame clones, with some not included. The table records about 94,000 clones, less than 95% of them present only once. Sequenced material: blood. The receptors stem from a woman between 18 and 29 years old in good health.

The chain couples TRBV5-5 to TRBJ1-6, with a possible D match to TRBD1 (6 bases). V was shortened by 1 base and J by 6 bases, with 14 bases between the two germline ends. Germline V lookup: CDR1 SGHKS, CDR2 YYEKEE (reference sequence). The CDR3 covers 16 residues. DNA of the CDR3: TGTGCCAGCAGCTTGACCTCAGGACAGACTAATTCACCCCTCCACTTT. It is translated as CASSLTSGQTNSPLHF.

This rearrangement joins TRBV28 to TRBJ2-7; tentatively, D is TRBD1 (5 bases). V lost 2 bases and J 5 bases, leaving 13 bases between the germline ends. CDR3 length: 14 amino acids. Germline loops: CDR1 MDHEN, CDR2 SYDVKM. In DNA, the CDR3 is TGTGCCAGCAGTTTACGCCCAGGGTACAACGAGCAGTACTTC. Translating gives CASSLRPGYNEQYF.

This clone was recorded only once. This chain links TRBV29-1 with TRBJ1-2; 7 bases align to TRBD1. Germline CDR1 SQVTM, CDR2 ANQGSEA. The ends lost 7 bases at V and 2 bases at J; junction bases unmatched: 7. The CDR3 has 13 residues. The DNA for the CDR3 is TGCAGCGCTGGACAGGAGCAAAACTATGGCTACACCTTC. This gives the protein CSAGQEQNYGYTF.